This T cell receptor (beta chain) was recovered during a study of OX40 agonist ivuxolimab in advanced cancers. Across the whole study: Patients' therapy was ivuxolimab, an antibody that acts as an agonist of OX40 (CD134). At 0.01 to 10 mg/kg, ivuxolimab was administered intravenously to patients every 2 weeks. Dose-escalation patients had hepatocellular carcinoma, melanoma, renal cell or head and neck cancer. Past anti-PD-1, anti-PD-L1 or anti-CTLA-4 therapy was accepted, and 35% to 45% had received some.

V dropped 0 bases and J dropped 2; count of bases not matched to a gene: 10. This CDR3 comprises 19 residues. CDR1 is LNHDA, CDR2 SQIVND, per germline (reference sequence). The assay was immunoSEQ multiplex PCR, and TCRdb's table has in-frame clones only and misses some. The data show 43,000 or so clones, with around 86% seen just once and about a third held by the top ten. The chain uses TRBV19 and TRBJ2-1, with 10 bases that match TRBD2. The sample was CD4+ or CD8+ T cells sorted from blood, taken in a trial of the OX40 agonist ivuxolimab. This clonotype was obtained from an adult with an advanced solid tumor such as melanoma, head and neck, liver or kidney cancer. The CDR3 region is CASSIDWGSGGTPYNEQFF. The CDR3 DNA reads TGTGCCAGTAGTATAGATTGGGGTAGCGGGGGGACACCCTACAATGAGCAGTTCTTC. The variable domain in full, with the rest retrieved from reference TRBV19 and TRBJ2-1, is DGGITQSPKYLFRKEGQNVTLSCEQNLNHDAMYWYRQDPGQGLRLIYYSQIVNDFQKGDIAEGYSVSREKKESFPLTVTSAQKNPTAFYLCASSIDWGSGGTPYNEQFFGPGTRLTVL.